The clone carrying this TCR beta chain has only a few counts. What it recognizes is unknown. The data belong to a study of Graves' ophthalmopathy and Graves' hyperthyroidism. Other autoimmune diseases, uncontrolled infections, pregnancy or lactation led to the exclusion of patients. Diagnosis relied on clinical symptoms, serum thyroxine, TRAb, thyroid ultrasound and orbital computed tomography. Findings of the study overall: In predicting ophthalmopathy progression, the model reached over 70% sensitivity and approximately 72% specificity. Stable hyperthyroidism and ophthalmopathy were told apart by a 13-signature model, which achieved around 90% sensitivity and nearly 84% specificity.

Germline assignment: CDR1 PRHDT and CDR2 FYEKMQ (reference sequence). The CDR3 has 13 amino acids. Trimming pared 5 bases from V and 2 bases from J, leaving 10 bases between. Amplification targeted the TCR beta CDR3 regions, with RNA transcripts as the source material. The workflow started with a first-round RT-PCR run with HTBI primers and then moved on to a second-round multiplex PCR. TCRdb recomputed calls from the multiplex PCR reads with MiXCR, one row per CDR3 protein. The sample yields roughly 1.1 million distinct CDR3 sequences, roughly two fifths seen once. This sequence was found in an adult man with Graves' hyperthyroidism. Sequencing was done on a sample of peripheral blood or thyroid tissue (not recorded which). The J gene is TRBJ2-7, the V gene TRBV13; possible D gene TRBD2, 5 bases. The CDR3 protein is CASSPQRTYEQYF. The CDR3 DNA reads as TGTGCCAGCAGCCCCCAGCGGACCTACGAGCAGTACTTC. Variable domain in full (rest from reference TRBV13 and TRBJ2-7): AAGVIQSPRHLIKEKRETATLKCYPIPRHDTVYWYQQGPGQDPQFLISFYEKMQSDKGSIPDRFSAQQFSDYHSELNMSSLELGDSALYFCASSPQRTYEQYFGPGTRLTVT.